The 27 T cell receptor beta chains presented below share a single source sample, sequenced in a study of T cells in Graves' hyperthyroidism and ophthalmopathy (dated by TCRdb to about 2019). Library creation used multiplex PCR. For sequencing, an Illumina HiSeq 2000 was employed. Amplification of TCR beta CDR3 regions was carried out from RNA transcripts. The TCR CDR3 was subjected to a first round of RT-PCR using the HTBI primer set and the Qiagen OneStep RT-PCR kit. TCRdb ran its own pipeline on the public reads, namely fastp trimming at Q25 and MiXCR clone calling, and kept in-frame beta chains. Every distinct CDR3 protein forms one entry, paired with its most common genes and DNA. This sample is represented by a few hundred thousand distinct CDR3 sequences; roughly 14% of them were singletons. The ten largest clones capture less than 15% of the sample. The specimen sequenced was blood. These receptors were obtained from a woman aged 18 to 35 with Graves' hyperthyroidism.

J is TRBJ2-1 and V is TRBV6-2 or TRBV6-3; D gene ambiguous. Germline CDR1 is MNHEY and CDR2 is SVGEGT. Trimming removed 5 bases from V and 5 bases from J, with 10 bases in between. This CDR3 is 13 amino acids long. CDR3 sequence (DNA): TGTGCCAGCAGTCCCCGAACCGACAATGAGCAGTTCTTC. Amino acids: CASSPRTDNEQFF.

A word on this clonotype: A much larger clone is a single base away; this may be a read error. V and J are TRBV20-1 and TRBJ1-2; possible D gene TRBD1, 5 bases. The V gene's germline CDR1 is DFQATT and CDR2 SNEGSKA (reference sequence). CDR3 length: 15 amino acids. V was clipped by 6 bases and J by 3 bases, with 20 bases between them. The CDR3 DNA follows: TGCAGTGCCTCCGACCCTGGGGCTCAGCACTATGGCTACACCTTC. It is translated as CSASDPGAQHYGYTF.

At least ten counts were recorded for this clonotype. The V and J genes are TRBV7-2 and TRBJ2-5; 11 bases align to TRBD2. The CDR3 covers 15 residues. Trimming cost V 2 bases and J 5 bases; bases outside gene matches: 4. The germline CDR1 and CDR2 sequences are SGHTA and FQGNSA. The CDR3 DNA sequence: TGTGCCAGCAGCTTAACTAGCGGGAGTGGCGAGACCCAGTACTTC. Amino acid sequence: CASSLTSGSGETQYF.

This clonotype was recorded many times. The V gene is TRBV13, the J gene TRBJ1-1; D is unresolved. V lost 6 bases, J lost 6 bases, and 11 bases lay in between. CDR3 size: 12 residues. The germline gives CDR1 PRHDT, CDR2 FYEKMQ (reference sequence). CDR3 in amino acids: CASRRGSSEAFF. The DNA for the CDR3 is TGTGCCAGCAGACGAGGTTCCTCTGAAGCTTTCTTT.

This clonotype appeared a few times. The rearrangement joins TRBV29-1 to TRBJ1-1; D is unclear. Trimming removed 0 bases at V and 7 bases at J, with 6 bases between. The CDR3 loop spans 11 amino acids. CDR1 is SQVTM and CDR2 is ANQGSEA in the germline V gene. The CDR3 loop reads CSVEDPGEAFF. CDR3 bases: TGCAGCGTTGAAGATCCGGGTGAAGCTTTCTTT.

This clonotype was observed at least ten times. The J gene is TRBJ2-7, the V gene TRBV28, with 13 bases aligning to TRBD2. V was clipped by 8 bases and J by 3 bases; unmatched bases: 7. CDR1 and CDR2 (germline): MDHEN, SYDVKM. The CDR3 has 15 amino acids. The CDR3 spells CASRQTSGRVYEQYF. The CDR3 bases are TGTGCCAGCCGCCAAACTAGCGGGAGGGTCTACGAGCAGTACTTC.

The gene calls are TRBV12-3 or TRBV12-4 and TRBJ1-4; no clear D. The CDR3 has 12 amino acids. Deletions cut 2 bases from V and 14 bases from J, with 12 bases between. This CDR3 is CASSLFDVGLFF. The CDR3 DNA follows: TGTGCCAGCAGTTTATTCGACGTGGGTCTGTTTTTT.

This clonotype was seen at least ten times. The chain uses TRBV20-1 and TRBJ2-1; TRBD2 aligns across 10 bases. Germline V CDR1 and CDR2: DFQATT, SNEGSKA (reference sequence). V gave up 5 bases and J gave up 2 bases; unmatched junction bases: 6. The length of the CDR3 is 15 residues. The CDR3 is CSAPLSGRAYNEQFF. The CDR3 DNA reads as TGCAGTGCTCCTTTAAGCGGGAGGGCCTACAATGAGCAGTTCTTC.

The chain carries TRBV7-2 and TRBJ2-1, with 11 bases identical to TRBD2. This CDR3 spans 19 amino acids. The germline gives CDR1 SGHTA, CDR2 FQGNSA. Germline trimming cut 5 bases from V and 2 bases from J; bases unmatched to any gene: 14. The CDR3 region is CASSPFVAGGPVTYNEQFF. The DNA for the CDR3 is TGTGCCAGCAGCCCGTTCGTAGCGGGGGGGCCGGTCACCTACAATGAGCAGTTCTTC.

This clonotype was picked up many times. The genes are TRBV3-1 and TRBJ2-1, with D unresolved. The V and J ends lost 7 bases and 3 bases respectively, with 16 bases between them. In germline, CDR1 is LGHDT, CDR2 YNNKEL (reference sequence). CDR3 size: 15 residues. The CDR3 protein is CASMRSPGRYNEQFF. The DNA of the CDR3 is TGTGCCAGCATGAGAAGTCCTGGCCGCTACAATGAGCAGTTCTTC.

There are a few counts of this clonotype. The V and J genes are TRBV5-8 and TRBJ2-7; tentative D call: TRBD1 (5 bases). Per germline, CDR1 SGHTS and CDR2 YDEGEE. The V end was cut by 1 base, the J end by 5 bases, with 13 bases between. The CDR3 runs 14 residues. This CDR3 is CASSLTAGMDEQYF. DNA for the CDR3: TGTGCCAGCAGCTTGACTGCAGGGATGGACGAGCAGTACTTC. The full variable domain, with the rest looked up from reference TRBV5-8 and TRBJ2-7, is EAGVTQSPTHLIKTRGQQATLRCSPISGHTSVYWYQQALGLGLQFLLWYDEGEERNRGNFPPRFSGRQFPNYSSELNVNALELEDSALYLCASSLTAGMDEQYFGPGTRLTVT.

This chain uses TRBV4-2 with TRBJ1-1; 9 nucleotides line up with TRBD1. The CDR3 covers 15 residues. Germline CDR1 reads LGHNA; CDR2 reads YNFKEQ. V lost 2 bases to trimming and J lost 1 base; unmatched junction nucleotides: 2. The CDR3 sequence is CASSQSGQGNTEAFF. The CDR3 bases are TGTGCCAGCAGCCAATCGGGACAGGGGAACACTGAAGCTTTCTTT.

This chain connects TRBV10-3 to TRBJ2-6, with D perhaps matching TRBD2 (5 bases). This CDR3 spans 15 amino acids. Per germline, CDR1 ENHRY and CDR2 SYGVKD. V lost 3 bases, J lost 7 bases, and 13 bases lay in between. The CDR3 DNA sequence: TGTGCCATCAGTGAAATGAGGGCCGGCGCCAACGTCCTGACTTTC. The encoded protein is CAISEMRAGANVLTF.

This clonotype was picked up a small number of times. The rearrangement links TRBV4-1 to TRBJ2-7; 7 bases match TRBD1. The ends lost 3 bases at V and 2 bases at J; junction bases unmatched: 13. This CDR3 region has 17 residues. CDR1 is MGHRA, CDR2 YSYEKL, per germline. This CDR3 reads CASSHLIGGQGAYEQYF. CDR3 sequence (DNA): TGCGCCAGCAGCCATTTAATAGGCGGGCAGGGGGCCTACGAGCAGTACTTC.

The chain uses TRBV6-1 and TRBJ2-2, with 7 bases matching TRBD2. The V gene's germline CDR1 is MNHNS and CDR2 SASEGT. This CDR3 region has 14 residues. J was trimmed by 4 bases and V by 6 bases; bases with no gene match: 5. Written as DNA, the CDR3 is TGTGCCAGCAGAGACGGGGAGGGCACCGGGGAGCTGTTTTTT. Protein: CASRDGEGTGELFF.

The chain recombines TRBV5-1 with TRBJ1-2, with a possible D match to TRBD1 (5 bases). This CDR3 is built from 15 residues. V lost 0 bases, J lost 6 bases, and 15 bases lay in between. Germline assignment: CDR1 SGHRS and CDR2 YFSETQ. The CDR3: CASSLVGVYKDGYTF. DNA of the CDR3: TGCGCCAGCAGCTTGGTGGGGGTGTATAAGGATGGCTACACCTTC.

This clonotype was counted at least ten times. The chain uses TRBV27 and TRBJ1-5; D possibly corresponds to TRBD1 (6 bases). V was shortened by 4 bases and J by 9 bases, with 16 bases between the two germline ends. The CDR3 covers 14 residues. Germline-derived CDR1 and CDR2 are MNHEY and SMNVEV (reference sequence). The CDR3 loop reads CASSSDRLVGPQHF. CDR3 sequence (DNA): TGTGCCAGCAGTTCCGACAGGTTGGTGGGGCCCCAGCATTTT.

The J gene is TRBJ1-1, the V gene TRBV6-1; 9 nucleotides match TRBD1. This CDR3 spans 12 amino acids. V dropped 5 bases and J dropped 11; count of bases not matched to a gene: 6. Germline V gene lookup returns CDR1 MNHNS and CDR2 SASEGT. In DNA, the CDR3 is TGTGCCAGCAGTTTGTCCGACAGGGGGGCTTTCTTT. Amino acids: CASSLSDRGAFF.

This clonotype was counted ten times or more. The rearrangement joins TRBV6-1 to TRBJ2-7, with D perhaps matching TRBD1 (6 bases). The CDR3 loop spans 14 amino acids. The ends were cut back, 3 bases at V and 3 bases at J, with 12 bases in the middle. CDR1 is MNHNS, CDR2 SASEGT, per germline. CDR3 sequence: CASSDPTGNYEQYF. The CDR3 coding sequence is TGTGCCAGCAGTGACCCAACAGGGAACTACGAGCAGTACTTC.

Note on this clonotype: At one end the junction does not follow the germline gene, possibly because of a read error. The gene calls are TRBV10-3 and TRBJ1-1, with 10 bases that match TRBD1. Germline V gene lookup returns CDR1 ENHRY and CDR2 SYGVKD. CDR3 length equals 17 residues. The CDR3: CAIREFAAGQGNTEALF. CDR3 nucleotides: TGTGCCATCAGAGAGTTTGCCGCGGGACAGGGGAACACTGAAGCTCTCTTT.

This clonotype was counted many times. The V call is TRBV7-3, the J call TRBJ2-1, with TRBD2 matching 11 bases. Trimming removed 6 bases from V and 6 bases from J; junction bases left unmatched: 4. This CDR3 has 14 amino acids. In germline, CDR1 is SGHTA, CDR2 FQGTGA. The CDR3 region has the DNA TGTGCCAGCAGTACTAGCGGGGGAAGCAATGAGCAGTTCTTC. This sequence encodes CASSTSGGSNEQFF. The full variable domain, rest sourced from reference TRBV7-3 and TRBJ2-1, is GAGVSQTPSNKVTEKGKYVELRCDPISGHTALYWYRQSLGQGPEFLIYFQGTGAADDSGLPNDRFFAVRPEGSVSTLKIQRTERGDSAVYLCASSTSGGSNEQFFGPGTRLTVL.

This clonotype was picked up many times. The V and J genes are TRBV28 and TRBJ2-7; D possibly corresponds to TRBD2 (5 bases). V was pared by 4 bases and J by 2 bases, with 15 bases between. Germline CDR1 and CDR2: MDHEN and SYDVKM. The CDR3 has 15 residues. The CDR3 DNA sequence: TGTGCCAGCAGTTCATACGGGAACCCCCCCTACGAGCAGTACTTC. It specifies CASSSYGNPPYEQYF.

This clonotype was observed many times. V and J are TRBV11-2 and TRBJ2-7, with D possibly being TRBD2 (6 bases). Trimming shortened V by 6 bases and J by 4 bases, and 19 bases separated the two germline ends. The CDR3 is 15 amino acids. Germline CDR1 reads SGHAT; CDR2 reads FQNNGV. The CDR3 bases are TGTGCCAGCAGGGGACTTGCTCAAGTTAGTTACGAGCAGTACTTC. This gives the protein CASRGLAQVSYEQYF.

This clonotype was recorded many times. This chain connects TRBV20-1 to TRBJ1-5; the match to TRBD1 covers 7 bases. CDR3 length: 15 amino acids. V was clipped by 1 base and J by 7 bases; unmatched bases: 10. Germline CDR1 and CDR2: DFQATT and SNEGSKA (reference sequence). Written as DNA, the CDR3 is TGCAGTGCTAGAGGCTCTACGCAGGGGGAACAGCCCCAGCATTTT. Translating it yields CSARGSTQGEQPQHF.

This clonotype was counted many times. The V call is TRBV28, the J call TRBJ2-7; D gene unclear. Germline-derived CDR1 and CDR2 are MDHEN and SYDVKM. Trimming pared 4 bases from V and 0 bases from J, leaving 10 bases between. CDR3 length: 14 residues. The CDR3 bases are TGTGCCAGCAGTTACCGGGCCAGCTCCTACGAGCAGTACTTC. Its protein is CASSYRASSYEQYF.

As to this clonotype: A single base separates this from a much larger clone, so it may be a read error. The V call is TRBV28, the J call TRBJ2-2; maybe TRBD2 (6 bases). The CDR3 runs to 12 residues. Per the germline V gene, CDR1 is MDHEN and CDR2 is SYDVKM. The CDR3 spells CAGSWGVGELFF. Written as DNA, the CDR3 is TGTGCCGGCAGTTGGGGGGTCGGGGAGCTGTTTTTT.

The rearrangement links TRBV9 to TRBJ1-1; tentative D call: TRBD1 (6 bases). CDR3 length: 13 amino acids. Trimming stripped 4 bases from V and 6 bases from J, with 13 bases between. Germline V gives CDR1 SGDLS, CDR2 YYNGEE. The DNA of the CDR3 is TGTGCCAGCAGCCCACCAAGGGGGGCTGAAGCTTTCTTT. Translation: CASSPPRGAEAFF. The variable domain in full, completed from reference TRBV9 and TRBJ1-1, reads DSGVTQTPKHLITATGQRVTLRCSPRSGDLSVYWYQQSLDQGLQFLIQYYNGEERAKGNILERFSAQQFPDLHSELNLSSLELGDSALYFCASSPPRGAEAFFGQGTRLTVV.